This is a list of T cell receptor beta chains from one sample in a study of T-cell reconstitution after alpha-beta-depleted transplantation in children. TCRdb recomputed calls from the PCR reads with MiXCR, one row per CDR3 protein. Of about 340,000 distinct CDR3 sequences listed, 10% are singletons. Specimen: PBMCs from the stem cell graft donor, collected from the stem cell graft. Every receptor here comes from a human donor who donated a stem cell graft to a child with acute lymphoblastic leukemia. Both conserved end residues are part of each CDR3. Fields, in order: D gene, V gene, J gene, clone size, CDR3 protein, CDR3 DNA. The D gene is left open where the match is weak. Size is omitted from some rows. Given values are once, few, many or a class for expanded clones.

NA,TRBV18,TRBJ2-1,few,CASSATQRPTYNEQFF,TGTGCCAGCTCAGCGACTCAGCGACCTACCTACAATGAGCAGTTCTTC
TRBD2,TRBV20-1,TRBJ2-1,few,CSAHHLGAGGFADEQFF,TGCAGTGCTCATCATCTTGGAGCGGGAGGTTTCGCCGATGAGCAGTTCTTC
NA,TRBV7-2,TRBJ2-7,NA,CASSSPSEGSYEQYF,TGTGCCAGCAGCTCTCCTAGTGAGGGCTCCTACGAGCAGTACTTC
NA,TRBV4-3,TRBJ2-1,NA,CASSQRASSYNEQFF,TGCGCCAGCAGCCAACGGGCGAGCTCCTACAATGAGCAGTTCTTC
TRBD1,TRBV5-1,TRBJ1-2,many,CASSLDGQEIYYGYTF,TGCGCCAGCAGCTTGGATGGACAGGAGATTTACTATGGCTACACCTTC
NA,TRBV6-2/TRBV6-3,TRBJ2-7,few,CASSYSDTRQDAISYEQYF,TGTGCCAGCAGTTACTCGGATACACGACAGGATGCCATCTCCTACGAGCAGTACTTC
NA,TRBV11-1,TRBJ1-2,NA,CASSSLGGHQGTNCGYTF,TGTGCCAGCAGCTCATTAGGGGGACATCAGGGGACTAACTGTGGCTACACCTTC
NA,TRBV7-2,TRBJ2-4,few,CASSLHQNIQYF,TGTGCCAGCAGCTTACACCAAAACATTCAGTACTTC
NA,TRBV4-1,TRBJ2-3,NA,CASSQGSKGVYGTDTQYF,TGCGCCAGCAGCCAAGGAAGTAAAGGAGTTTATGGCACAGATACGCAGTATTTT
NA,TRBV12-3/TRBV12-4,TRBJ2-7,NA,CASSLAGIGQYF,TGTGCCAGCAGTTTAGCGGGAATAGGGCAGTACTTC
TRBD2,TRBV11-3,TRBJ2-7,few,CASSSGGSHYEQYF,TGTGCCAGCAGTTCAGGCGGGAGCCACTACGAGCAGTACTTC
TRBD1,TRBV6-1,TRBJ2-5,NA,CASRRGQGGMAQYF,TGTGCCAGCAGACGCGGACAGGGGGGAATGGCCCAGTACTTC
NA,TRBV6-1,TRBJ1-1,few,CASSVGVVTEAFF,TGTGCCAGCAGTGTAGGGGTCGTCACTGAAGCTTTCTTT
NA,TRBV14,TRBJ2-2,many,CASSQAAAGELFF,TGTGCCAGCAGCCAAGCCGCCGCCGGGGAGCTGTTTTTT
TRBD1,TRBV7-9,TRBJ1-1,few,CASSTPGTGVPEAFF,TGTGCCAGCAGCACCCCCGGGACAGGGGTCCCTGAAGCTTTCTTT
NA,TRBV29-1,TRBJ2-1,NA,CSVEGGISYNEQFF,TGCAGCGTTGAGGGCGGGATCTCCTACAATGAGCAGTTCTTC
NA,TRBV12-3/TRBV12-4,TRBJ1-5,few,CASSLGGVDQPQHF,TGTGCCAGCAGCCTCGGGGGAGTCGATCAGCCCCAGCATTTT
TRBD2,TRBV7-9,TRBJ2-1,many,CASSLGLEMDEQFF,TGTGCCAGCAGCCTTGGACTAGAAATGGATGAGCAGTTCTTC
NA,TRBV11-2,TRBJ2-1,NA,CASSLWRVSYNEQFF,TGTGCCAGCAGCTTATGGCGAGTCTCCTACAATGAGCAGTTCTTC
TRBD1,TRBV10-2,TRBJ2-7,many,CATMTGGHEQYF,TGCGCCACCATGACAGGGGGCCACGAGCAGTACTTC
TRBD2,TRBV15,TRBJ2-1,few,CATSITLGGSVNEQFF,TGTGCCACCAGCATTACCCTAGGCGGGAGTGTCAATGAGCAGTTCTTC
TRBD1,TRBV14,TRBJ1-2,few,CASSQEIFSQGQGGGYTF,TGTGCCAGCAGCCAAGAGATCTTCTCTCAGGGACAGGGCGGTGGCTACACCTTC